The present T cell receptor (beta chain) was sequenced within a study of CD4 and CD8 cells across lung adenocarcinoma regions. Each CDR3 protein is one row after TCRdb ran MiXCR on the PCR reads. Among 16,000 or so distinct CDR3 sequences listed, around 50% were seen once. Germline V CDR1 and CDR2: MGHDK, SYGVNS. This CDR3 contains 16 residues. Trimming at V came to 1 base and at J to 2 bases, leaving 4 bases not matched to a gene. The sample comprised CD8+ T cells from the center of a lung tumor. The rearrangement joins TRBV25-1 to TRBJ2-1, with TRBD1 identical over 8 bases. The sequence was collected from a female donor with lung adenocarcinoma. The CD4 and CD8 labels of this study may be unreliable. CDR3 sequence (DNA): TGTGCCAGCAGTGAATTTCAGGGGGCGGCCTACAATGAGCAGTTCTTC. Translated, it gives CASSEFQGAAYNEQFF.